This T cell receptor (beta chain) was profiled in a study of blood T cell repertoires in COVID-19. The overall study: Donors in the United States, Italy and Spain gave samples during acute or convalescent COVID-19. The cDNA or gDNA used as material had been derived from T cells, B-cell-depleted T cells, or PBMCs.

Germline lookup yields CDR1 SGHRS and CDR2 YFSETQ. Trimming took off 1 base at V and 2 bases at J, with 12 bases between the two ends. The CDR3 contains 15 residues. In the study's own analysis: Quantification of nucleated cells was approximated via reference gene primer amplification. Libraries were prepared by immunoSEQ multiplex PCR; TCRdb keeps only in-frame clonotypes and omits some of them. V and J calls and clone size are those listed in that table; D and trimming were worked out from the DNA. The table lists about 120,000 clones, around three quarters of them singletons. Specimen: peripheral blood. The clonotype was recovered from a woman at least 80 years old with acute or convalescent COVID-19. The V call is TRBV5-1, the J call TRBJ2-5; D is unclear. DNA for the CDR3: TGCGCCAGCAGCTTGTATTCGGGTACGCAAGAGACCCAGTACTTC. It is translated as CASSLYSGTQETQYF.